This entry features one TCR beta chain sequence. With no exception, relapse followed autologous stem cell transplantation in all patients, and brentuximab vedotin exposure varied. Relapsed/refractory classical Hodgkin lymphoma patients had complete, partial or progressive responses. Generated by immunoSEQ multiplex PCR, the TCRdb table keeps only in-frame clones and is missing some. The sample consists of more than 90,000 clones, roughly 79% of them appearing once. This sample is part of a study of PD-1 blockade in classical Hodgkin lymphoma. CDR1 and CDR2 (germline): MNHEY, SVGAGI. The CDR3 consists of 15 residues. With V trimmed by 5 bases and J by 2 bases, 5 bases remained unmatched.

The receptor was isolated from a human donor with classical Hodgkin lymphoma. This material consisted of peripheral blood mononuclear cells (PBMCs), taken before the second cycle of nivolumab. The rearrangement joins TRBV6-5 to TRBJ1-5, with 8 nucleotides matching TRBD1. CDR3 coding DNA: TGTGCCAGCAGTCGAACACAGGGGGGCAATCAGCCCCAGCATTTT. Residues: CASSRTQGGNQPQHF.